The 16 T cell receptor beta chains below were found in one sample sequenced in a study of T cells in women clearing cervical HPV infection. This table comes from immunoSEQ multiplex PCR, and its TCRdb copy is limited to in-frame clones, with some not included. The sample includes 25,000 to 35,000 clones. Sequencing used blood buffy coat. The receptors originated from a woman aged 18 to 75 with a cervical HPV16 infection that either progressed to CIN3+ or cleared (not recorded which).

On this clone itself: From the germline J gene comes the end of the CDR3, since the read stops 3 residues before it. The chain links TRBV20-1 to TRBJ2-1; TRBD2 matches 11 bases. Germline V CDR1 and CDR2: DFQATT, SNEGSKA (reference sequence). This CDR3 has 15 amino acids. With V trimmed by 4 bases and J by 4 bases, 6 bases remained unmatched. The sequenced CDR3 bases are TGCAGTGCTAAGTCTAGCGGGAGGCGATACAATGAG. Translation: CSAKSSGRRYNE. The complete CDR3 sequence is CSAKSSGRRYNEQFF.

Regarding this clone: The read ends 3 residues shy of where the CDR3 ends; the end is completed using the germline J gene. The V gene is TRBV5-6, the J gene TRBJ2-1; D remains unclear. Trimming pared 1 base from V and 1 base from J, leaving 9 bases between. Germline CDR1 SGHDT, CDR2 YYEEEE. The CDR3 contains 15 residues. This chain's CDR3 is CASSLMAVSYNEQFF. Incomplete CDR3 DNA: TGTGCCAGCAGCTTGATGGCAGTTTCCTACAATGAG.

As for this clone: Read data end 3 residues before the CDR3 end; the end is taken from the germline J gene. The rearrangement joins TRBV28 to TRBJ2-5; D is possibly TRBD2 (5 bases). Germline lookup yields CDR1 MDHEN and CDR2 SYDVKM. This CDR3 has 18 amino acids. The ends were cut back, 3 bases at V and 5 bases at J, with 25 bases in the middle. The CDR3 sequence: CASSLAPGLGSISETQYF. CDR3 DNA, as far as it was read: TGTGCCAGCAGTTTGGCGCCCGGACTGGGGAGTATTAGCGAGACC.

Concerning this clone: The sequence runs out 3 residues before the end of the CDR3; the remainder is reconstructed from the germline J gene. The rearrangement joins TRBV18 to TRBJ2-3; D perhaps matches TRBD1 (6 bases). Germline loops: CDR1 KGHSH, CDR2 LQKENI. Between the trimmed V and J ends, which lost 3 bases and 2 bases, there was a span of 9 bases. This CDR3 is 14 amino acids long. This CDR3 reads CASSPRGTTDTQYF. The CDR3 DNA, read in part, is TGTGCCAGCTCACCCAGGGGAACCACAGATACG.

Details on this clone: With the read ending 3 residues before the CDR3 end, the germline J gene is used to fill in that end. This chain uses TRBV12-5 with TRBJ1-1; 7 bases are a match to TRBD1. The germline gives CDR1 LGHNT, CDR2 FRNRAP. The CDR3 contains 14 residues. V was clipped by 5 bases and J by 4 bases; unmatched bases: 7. The CDR3 reads CASGKYRGSTEAFF. The part of the CDR3 DNA that was read is TGTGCTAGTGGTAAATACAGGGGTAGCACTGAA.

Remarks on this clone: The read is 3 residues too short to cover the CDR3 end, so that end is filled in from the germline J gene. The chain is built from TRBV4-1 and TRBJ2-7; 9 bases map to TRBD2. V dropped 0 bases and J dropped 2; count of bases not matched to a gene: 2. From germline, CDR1 is MGHRA and CDR2 YSYEKL. The CDR3 covers 15 residues. This CDR3 is CASSQEREGPYEQYF. CDR3 DNA, as far as it was read: TGCGCCAGCAGCCAAGAGCGGGAGGGCCCCTACGAG.

In the case of this clone: The read finishes 3 residues shy of the CDR3 end, and the germline J gene is used to complete it. V gene TRBV2 combines with J gene TRBJ1-1, with a tentative D call TRBD1 (6 bases). The ends were cut back, 7 bases at V and 6 bases at J, with 15 bases in the middle. In germline, CDR1 is SNHLY, CDR2 FYNNEI. The CDR3 consists of 13 residues. CDR3 protein: CASTYSRGAEAFF. CDR3 DNA, as far as it was read: TGTGCCAGCACGTACTCCAGGGGCGCTGAA.

A remark on this clone: The missing CDR3 end, 3 residues past where the read stops, is filled in from the germline J gene. This chain joins TRBV6-1 and TRBJ1-1; a possible D gene is TRBD1 (5 bases). CDR3 size: 15 residues. Germline CDR1 is MNHNS and CDR2 is SASEGT. V lost 0 bases and J lost 2, with 10 bases in between. The covered CDR3 bases are TGTGCCAGCAGTGAAGCGATCAGGGTAAACACTGAA. It is translated as CASSEAIRVNTE. The whole CDR3 reads CASSEAIRVNTEAFF.

Comment on this clone: The read is 3 residues too short to cover the CDR3 end, so that end is filled in from the germline J gene. The chain joins TRBV18 to TRBJ2-3, with D possibly matching TRBD1 (6 bases). The germline gives CDR1 KGHSH, CDR2 LQKENI. The CDR3 is 16 amino acids. The CDR3 loop reads CASSSQAGVVRETQYF. CDR3 DNA, as far as it was read: TGTGCCAGCTCATCACAGGCAGGGGTCGTTCGAGAGACG.

The CDR3 DNA, read in part, is TGTGCCAGCAGCCCCAGAAGGGGAGAAACTACGGAGACC. It encodes CASSPRRGETTET. The whole CDR3 protein reads CASSPRRGETTETQYF. The V gene is TRBV3-1 (or the pseudogene TRBV3-2), the J gene TRBJ2-5; D tentatively fits TRBD1 or TRBD2 (5 bases each). The sequenced fragment ends 3 residues before the CDR3 boundary, so the rest is inferred from the germline J gene. CDR3 length equals 16 residues. Germline V CDR1 and CDR2: LGHDT, YNNKEL (reference sequence). V was clipped by 4 bases and J by 5 bases, with 20 bases between them.

Remarks on this clone: The read ends 3 residues before the CDR3 terminus; that terminus is restored from the germline J gene. The chain carries TRBV5-4 and TRBJ2-2; the match to TRBD1 covers 7 bases. The germline gives CDR1 SGHNT, CDR2 YYREEE (reference sequence). The CDR3 consists of 16 residues. The CDR3 DNA, read in part, is TGTGCCAGCAGCCTGGGACAGCCCTCTGGGGCCAACGTG. It yields the protein CASSLGQPSGANV. The whole CDR3 protein reads CASSLGQPSGANVLFF.

About this clone: The read comes to an end 3 residues before the CDR3 does, leaving the germline J gene to fill in the end. V is TRBV7-9 and J is TRBJ1-4; the D gene is possibly TRBD1 (6 bases). Germline V gene data show CDR1 as SEHNR and CDR2 as FQNEAQ (reference sequence). Trimming took off 4 bases at V and 3 bases at J, with 12 bases between the two ends. This CDR3 spans 15 amino acids. This CDR3 is CASSSTGTSNEKLFF. The sequenced CDR3 bases are TGTGCCAGCAGCTCCACAGGGACATCTAATGAAAAA.

Note on this clone: One end of the junction varies from germline; a read error may be responsible. The CDR3 goes on 3 residues after the read ends, and that part is filled in from the germline J gene. This chain connects TRBV19 to TRBJ2-4; 11 bases are shared with TRBD2. Germline V gives CDR1 LNHDA, CDR2 SQIVND (reference sequence). The CDR3 consists of 15 residues. The DNA read from the CDR3 is TGTGCCAATAGTATAGCGGGGGGGGTCAAAAACATT. Translated: CANSIAGGVKNI. The full CDR3 protein is CANSIAGGVKNIQYF.

On this clone: Read coverage stops 3 residues before the CDR3 terminus; the germline J gene supplies the remainder. The chain has TRBV11-1 and TRBJ1-2; no clear D. Trimming removed 1 base at V and 5 bases at J, with 11 bases between. CDR1 and CDR2 from the germline V gene are SGHAT and FQDESV (reference sequence). CDR3 length: 14 residues. The CDR3 reads CASSLGAFEYGYTF. The covered CDR3 bases are TGTGCCAGCAGCTTAGGGGCGTTTGAATATGGC. Variable domain in full (rest from reference TRBV11-1 and TRBJ1-2): EAEVAQSPRYKITEKSQAVAFWCDPISGHATLYWYRQILGQGPELLVQFQDESVVDDSQLPKDRFSAERLKGVDSTLKIQPAELGDSAMYLCASSLGAFEYGYTFGSGTRLTVV.

On this clone itself: The read finishes 3 residues shy of the CDR3 end, and the germline J gene is used to complete it. The chain uses TRBV12-3 or TRBV12-4 and TRBJ1-5; TRBD1 matches 10 bases. V trimming: 3 bases; J trimming: 6 bases; junction bases outside the gene matches: 8. CDR3 size: 16 residues. CDR3 sequence reads: CASSLWGTGVSQPQHF. The CDR3 DNA, read in part, is TGTGCCAGCAGTTTGTGGGGGACAGGGGTGAGTCAGCCC.

Details on this clone: The CDR3 extends 3 residues past the end of the read, so its final part is completed from the germline J gene. J is TRBJ2-7 and V is TRBV18, with unresolved D. CDR3 length equals 14 residues. CDR1 and CDR2 from the germline V gene are KGHSH and LQKENI. Trimming removed 3 bases from V and 6 bases from J, with 15 bases in between. This chain's CDR3 is CASSPYSTESEQYF. The part of the CDR3 DNA that was read is TGTGCCAGCTCACCTTATTCGACTGAGAGCGAG.